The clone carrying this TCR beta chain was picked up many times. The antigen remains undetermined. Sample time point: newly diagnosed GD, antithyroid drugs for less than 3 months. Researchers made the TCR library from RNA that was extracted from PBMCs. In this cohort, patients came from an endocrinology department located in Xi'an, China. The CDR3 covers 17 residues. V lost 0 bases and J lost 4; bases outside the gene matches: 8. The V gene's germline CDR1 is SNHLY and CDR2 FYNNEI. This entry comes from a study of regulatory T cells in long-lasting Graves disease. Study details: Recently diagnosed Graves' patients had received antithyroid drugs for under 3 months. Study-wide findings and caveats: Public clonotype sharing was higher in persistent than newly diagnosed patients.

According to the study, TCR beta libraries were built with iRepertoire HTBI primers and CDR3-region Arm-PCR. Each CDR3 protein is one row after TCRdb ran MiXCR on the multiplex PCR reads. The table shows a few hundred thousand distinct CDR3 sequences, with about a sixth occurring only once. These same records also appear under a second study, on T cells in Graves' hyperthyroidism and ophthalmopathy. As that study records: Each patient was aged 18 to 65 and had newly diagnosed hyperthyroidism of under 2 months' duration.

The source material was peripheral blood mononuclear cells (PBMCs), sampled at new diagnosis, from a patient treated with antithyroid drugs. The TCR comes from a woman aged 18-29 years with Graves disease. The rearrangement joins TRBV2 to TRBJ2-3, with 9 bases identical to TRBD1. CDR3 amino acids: CASSEALKTGGPDTQYF. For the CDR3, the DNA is TGTGCCAGCAGTGAAGCGCTTAAAACAGGGGGCCCAGATACGCAGTATTTT.